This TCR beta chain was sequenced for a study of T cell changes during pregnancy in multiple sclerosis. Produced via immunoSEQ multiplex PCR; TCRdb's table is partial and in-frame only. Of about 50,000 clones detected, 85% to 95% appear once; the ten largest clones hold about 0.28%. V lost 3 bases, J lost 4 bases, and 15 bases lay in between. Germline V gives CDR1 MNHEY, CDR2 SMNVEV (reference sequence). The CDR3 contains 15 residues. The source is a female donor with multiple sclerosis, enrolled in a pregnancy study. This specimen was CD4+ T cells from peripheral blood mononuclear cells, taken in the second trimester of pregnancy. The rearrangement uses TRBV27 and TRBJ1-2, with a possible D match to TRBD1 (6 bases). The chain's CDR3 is CASSFVGGGIYGYTF. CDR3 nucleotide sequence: TGTGCCAGCAGTTTCGTAGGGGGGGGCATCTATGGCTACACCTTC.